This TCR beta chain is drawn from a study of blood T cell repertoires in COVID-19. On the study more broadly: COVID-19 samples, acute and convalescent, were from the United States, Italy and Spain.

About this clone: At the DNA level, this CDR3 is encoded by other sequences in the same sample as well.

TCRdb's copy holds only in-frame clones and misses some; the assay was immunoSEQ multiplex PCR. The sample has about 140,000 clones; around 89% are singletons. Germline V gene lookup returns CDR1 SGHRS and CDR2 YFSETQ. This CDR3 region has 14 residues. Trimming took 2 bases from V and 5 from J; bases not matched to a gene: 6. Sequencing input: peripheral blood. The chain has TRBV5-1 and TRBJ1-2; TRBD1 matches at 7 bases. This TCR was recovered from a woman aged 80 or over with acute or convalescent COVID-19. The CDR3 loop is CASSFDGTVYGYTF. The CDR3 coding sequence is TGCGCCAGCAGCTTCGACGGGACAGTGTATGGCTACACCTTC.